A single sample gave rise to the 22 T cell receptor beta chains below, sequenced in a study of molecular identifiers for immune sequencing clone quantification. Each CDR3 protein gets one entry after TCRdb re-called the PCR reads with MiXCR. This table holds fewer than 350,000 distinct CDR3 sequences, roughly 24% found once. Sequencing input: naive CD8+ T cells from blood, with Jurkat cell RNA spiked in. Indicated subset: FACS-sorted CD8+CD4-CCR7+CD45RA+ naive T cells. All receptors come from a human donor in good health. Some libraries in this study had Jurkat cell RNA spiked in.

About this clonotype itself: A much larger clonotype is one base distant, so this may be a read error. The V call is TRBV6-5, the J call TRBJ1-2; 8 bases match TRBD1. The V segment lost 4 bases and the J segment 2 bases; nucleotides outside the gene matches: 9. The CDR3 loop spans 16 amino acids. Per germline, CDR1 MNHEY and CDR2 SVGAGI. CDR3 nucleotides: TGTGCCAGCAGTTCCTCATCAGGGGGCAACAACTATGGCTACACCTTC. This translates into CASSSSSGGNNYGYTF.

Written as DNA, the CDR3 is TGTGCCAGCAGCAAACCCCGGGGAGGCCTACCTGAACACACAGATACGCAGTATTTT. It encodes CASSKPRGGLPEHTDTQYF. This chain links TRBV21-1 with TRBJ2-3; TRBD1 was called by the table and not checked on the DNA. TRBV21-1 is flagged as a pseudogene. This CDR3 region has 19 residues.

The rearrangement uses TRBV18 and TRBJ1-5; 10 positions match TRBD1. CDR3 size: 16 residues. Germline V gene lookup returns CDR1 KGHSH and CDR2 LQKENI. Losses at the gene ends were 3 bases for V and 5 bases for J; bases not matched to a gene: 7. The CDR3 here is CASSPRDRGGDQPQHF. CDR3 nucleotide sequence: TGTGCCAGCTCACCCCGGGACAGGGGAGGAGATCAGCCCCAGCATTTT.

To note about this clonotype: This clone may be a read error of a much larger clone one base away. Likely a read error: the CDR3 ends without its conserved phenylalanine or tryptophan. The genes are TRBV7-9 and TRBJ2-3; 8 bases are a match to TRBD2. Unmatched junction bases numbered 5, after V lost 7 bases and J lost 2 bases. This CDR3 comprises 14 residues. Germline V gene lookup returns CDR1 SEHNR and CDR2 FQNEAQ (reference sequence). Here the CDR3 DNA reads TGTGCCAGCAAGAGCGGGGGCCTCACAGATACGCAGTATATT. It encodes CASKSGGLTDTQYI.

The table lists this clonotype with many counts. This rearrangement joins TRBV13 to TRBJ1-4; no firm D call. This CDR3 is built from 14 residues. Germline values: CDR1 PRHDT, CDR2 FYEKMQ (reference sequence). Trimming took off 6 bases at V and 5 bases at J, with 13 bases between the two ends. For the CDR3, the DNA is TGTGCCAGCAGAAACCGGGGAAACAATGAAAAACTGTTTTTT. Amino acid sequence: CASRNRGNNEKLFF.

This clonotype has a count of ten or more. The CDR3 DNA sequence: TGTGCCAGCAGCCCATATCTAGCGGGAGGTAGCACCGGGGAGCTGTTTTTT. Translating gives CASSPYLAGGSTGELFF. The chain joins TRBV7-3 to TRBJ2-2, with 11 bases that match TRBD2. This CDR3 region has 17 residues. Germline trimming cut 5 bases from V and 4 bases from J; bases unmatched to any gene: 9. Per the germline V gene, CDR1 is SGHTA and CDR2 is FQGTGA.

The CDR3, as DNA: TGTGCCAGCAGAGACCCACAAGAGACCCAGTACTTC. This codes for CASRDPQETQYF. This chain uses TRBV28 with TRBJ2-5, with D unclear. The CDR3 loop spans 12 amino acids. Germline assignment: CDR1 MDHEN and CDR2 SYDVKM. V lost 6 bases and J 2 bases, leaving 7 bases between the germline ends.

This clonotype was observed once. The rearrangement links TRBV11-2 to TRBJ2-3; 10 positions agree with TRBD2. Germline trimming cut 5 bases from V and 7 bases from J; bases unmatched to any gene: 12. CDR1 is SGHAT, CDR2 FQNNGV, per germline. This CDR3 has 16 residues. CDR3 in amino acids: CASSPGSGGLAYTQYF. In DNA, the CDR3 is TGTGCCAGCAGCCCTGGTAGCGGGGGGTTGGCATATACGCAGTATTTT. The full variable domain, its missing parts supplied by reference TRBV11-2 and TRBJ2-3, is EAGVAQSPRYKIIEKRQSVAFWCNPISGHATLYWYQQILGQGPKLLIQFQNNGVVDDSQLPKDRFSAERLKGVDSTLKIQPAKLEDSAVYLCASSPGSGGLAYTQYFGPGTRLTVL.

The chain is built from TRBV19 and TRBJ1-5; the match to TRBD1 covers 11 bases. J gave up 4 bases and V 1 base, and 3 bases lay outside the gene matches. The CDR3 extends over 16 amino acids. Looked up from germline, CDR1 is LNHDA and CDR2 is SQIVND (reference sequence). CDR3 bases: TGTGCCAGTAGTATAGGGGACAGGGGGTCGAATCAGCCCCAGCATTTT. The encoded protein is CASSIGDRGSNQPQHF.

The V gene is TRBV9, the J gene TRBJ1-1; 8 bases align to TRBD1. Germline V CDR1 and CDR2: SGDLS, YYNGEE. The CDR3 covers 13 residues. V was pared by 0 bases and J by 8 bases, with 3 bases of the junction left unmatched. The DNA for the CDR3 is TGTGCCAGCAGCGTAGAGGACAGGGCCGAAGCTTTCTTT. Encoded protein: CASSVEDRAEAFF.

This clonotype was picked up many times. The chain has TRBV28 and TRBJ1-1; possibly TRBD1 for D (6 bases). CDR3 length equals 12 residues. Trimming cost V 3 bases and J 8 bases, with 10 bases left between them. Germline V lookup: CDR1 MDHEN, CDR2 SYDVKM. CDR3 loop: CASSLTTGEAFF. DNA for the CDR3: TGTGCCAGCAGTTTGACAACAGGGGAAGCTTTCTTT. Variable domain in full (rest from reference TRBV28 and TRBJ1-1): DVKVTQSSRYLVKRTGEKVFLECVQDMDHENMFWYRQDPGLGLRLIYFSYDVKMKEKGDIPEGYSVSREKKERFSLILESASTNQTSMYLCASSLTTGEAFFGQGTRLTVV.

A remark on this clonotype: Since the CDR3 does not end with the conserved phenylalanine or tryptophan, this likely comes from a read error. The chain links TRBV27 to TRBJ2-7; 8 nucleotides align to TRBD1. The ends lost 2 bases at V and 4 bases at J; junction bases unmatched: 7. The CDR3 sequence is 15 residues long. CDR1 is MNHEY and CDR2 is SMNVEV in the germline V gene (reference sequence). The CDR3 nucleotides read TGTGCCAGCAGTTTAAACTCAGGGGGCTCATACGAGCAGTACTCC. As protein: CASSLNSGGSYEQYS.

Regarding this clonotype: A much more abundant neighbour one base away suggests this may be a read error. Here the CDR3 DNA reads TGCAGTCCCGGGAGGCCCAGCACAGTTACGCAGTATTTT. Translation: CSPGRPSTVTQYF. The chain recombines TRBV20-1 with TRBJ2-3, with 7 bases lining up with TRBD2. The CDR3 spans 13 residues. Germline V gene data show CDR1 as DFQATT and CDR2 as SNEGSKA (reference sequence).

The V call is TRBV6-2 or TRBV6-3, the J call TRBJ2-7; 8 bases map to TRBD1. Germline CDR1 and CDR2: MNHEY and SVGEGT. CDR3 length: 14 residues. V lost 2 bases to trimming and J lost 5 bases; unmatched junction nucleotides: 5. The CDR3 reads CASSYATGVHEQYF. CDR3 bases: TGTGCCAGCAGTTACGCGACAGGGGTCCACGAGCAGTACTTC.

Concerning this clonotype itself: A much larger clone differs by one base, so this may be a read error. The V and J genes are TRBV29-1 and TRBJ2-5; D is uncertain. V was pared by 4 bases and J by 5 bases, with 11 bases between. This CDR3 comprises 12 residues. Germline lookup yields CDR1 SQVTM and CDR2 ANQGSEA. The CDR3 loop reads CSVGTRVETQYF. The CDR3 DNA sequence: TGCAGCGTTGGAACCCGGGTCGAGACCCAGTACTTC.

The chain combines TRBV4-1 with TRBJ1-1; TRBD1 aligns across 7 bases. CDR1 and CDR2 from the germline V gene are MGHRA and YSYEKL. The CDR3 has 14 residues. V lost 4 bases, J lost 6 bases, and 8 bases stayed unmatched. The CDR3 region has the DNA TGCGCCAGCAGCCCCCTTCATCAGGGGGCTGAAGCTTTCTTT. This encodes CASSPLHQGAEAFF.

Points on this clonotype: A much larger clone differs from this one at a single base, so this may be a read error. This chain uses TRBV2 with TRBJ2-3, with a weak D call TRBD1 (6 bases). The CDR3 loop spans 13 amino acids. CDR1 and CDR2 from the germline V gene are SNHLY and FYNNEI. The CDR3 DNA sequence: TGTGCCAGCAGTGGGGGGCGCACAGATATGCAGTATTTT. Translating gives CASSGGRTDMQYF. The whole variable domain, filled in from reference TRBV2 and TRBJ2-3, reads EPEVTQTPSHQVTQMGQEVILRCVPISNHLYFYWYRQILGQKVEFLVSFYNNEISEKSEIFDDQFSVERPDGSNFTLKIRSTKLEDSAMYFCASSGGRTDMQYFGPGTRLTVL.

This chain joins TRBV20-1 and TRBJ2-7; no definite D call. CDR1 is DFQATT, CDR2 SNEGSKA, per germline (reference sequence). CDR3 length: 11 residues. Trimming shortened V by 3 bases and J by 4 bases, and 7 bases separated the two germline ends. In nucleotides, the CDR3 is TGCAGTGCTAGTGATGGATACGAGCAGTACTTC. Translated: CSASDGYEQYF.

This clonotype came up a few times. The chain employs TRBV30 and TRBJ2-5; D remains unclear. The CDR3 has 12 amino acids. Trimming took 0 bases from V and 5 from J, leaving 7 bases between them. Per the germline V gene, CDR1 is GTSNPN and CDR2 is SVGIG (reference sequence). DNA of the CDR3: TGTGCCTGGAGTGTACTTGGTGAGACCCAGTACTTC. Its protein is CAWSVLGETQYF. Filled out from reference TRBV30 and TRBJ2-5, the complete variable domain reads SQTIHQWPATLVQPVGSPLSLECTVEGTSNPNLYWYRQAAGRGLQLLFYSVGIGQISSEVPQNLSASRPQDRQFILSSKKLLLSDSGFYLCAWSVLGETQYFGPGTRLLVL.

CDR3 nucleotides: TGTGCCAGCTCACCACGGGACTACAATGAGCAGTTCTTC. Translating it yields CASSPRDYNEQFF. This chain joins TRBV18 and TRBJ2-1; D ambiguous. Germline values: CDR1 KGHSH, CDR2 LQKENI. Trimming took 1 base from V and 3 from J, leaving 4 bases between them. The CDR3 length is 13 residues.

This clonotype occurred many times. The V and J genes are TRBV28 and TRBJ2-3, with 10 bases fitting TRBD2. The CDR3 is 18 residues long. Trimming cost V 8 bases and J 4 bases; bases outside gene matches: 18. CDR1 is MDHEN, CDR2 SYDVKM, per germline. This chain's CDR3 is CASSFHPMSGRAADTQYF. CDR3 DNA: TGTGCCAGCTCCTTTCACCCTATGAGCGGGAGGGCTGCAGATACGCAGTATTTT.

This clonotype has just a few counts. The CDR3: CASSAGGVPYEQYF. CDR3 bases: TGTGCCAGCAGTGCCGGGGGAGTCCCCTACGAGCAGTACTTC. The rearrangement uses TRBV27 and TRBJ2-7; possibly TRBD2 for D (6 bases). Trimming left V 5 bases short and J 2 bases short, with 13 bases between. Germline CDR1 reads MNHEY; CDR2 reads SMNVEV (reference sequence). The CDR3 has 14 residues.